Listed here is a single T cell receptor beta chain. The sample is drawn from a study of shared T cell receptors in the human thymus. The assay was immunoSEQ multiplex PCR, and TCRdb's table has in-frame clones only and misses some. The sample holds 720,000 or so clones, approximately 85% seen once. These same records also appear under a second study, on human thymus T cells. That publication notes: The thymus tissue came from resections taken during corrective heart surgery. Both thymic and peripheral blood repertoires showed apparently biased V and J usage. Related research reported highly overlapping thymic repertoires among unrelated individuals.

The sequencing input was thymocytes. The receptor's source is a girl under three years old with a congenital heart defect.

CDR3 amino acids: CASSLRGGDREETQYF. CDR3 sequence (DNA): TGTGCCAGCAGCTTAAGGGGCGGGGACAGGGAAGAGACCCAGTACTTC. The gene calls are TRBV7-3 and TRBJ2-5; 9 bases map to TRBD1. The V and J ends lost 1 base and 3 bases, in that order; junction bases with no gene match: 6. This CDR3 has 16 residues. Per germline, CDR1 SGHTA and CDR2 FQGTGA.